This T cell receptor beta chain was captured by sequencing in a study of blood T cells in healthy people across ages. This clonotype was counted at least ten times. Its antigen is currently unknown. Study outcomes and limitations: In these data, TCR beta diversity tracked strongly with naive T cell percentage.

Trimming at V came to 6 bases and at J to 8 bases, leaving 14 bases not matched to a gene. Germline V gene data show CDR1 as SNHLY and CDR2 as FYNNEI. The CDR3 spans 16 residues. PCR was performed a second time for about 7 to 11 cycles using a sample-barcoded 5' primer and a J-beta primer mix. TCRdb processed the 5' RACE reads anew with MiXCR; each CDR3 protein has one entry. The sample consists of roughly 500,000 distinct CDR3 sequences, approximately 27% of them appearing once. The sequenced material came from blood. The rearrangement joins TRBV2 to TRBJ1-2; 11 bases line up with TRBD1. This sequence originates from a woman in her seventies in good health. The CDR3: CASSPRTGGYLRGYTF. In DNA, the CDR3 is TGTGCCAGCAGCCCTCGGACAGGGGGCTATTTGCGGGGCTACACCTTC.